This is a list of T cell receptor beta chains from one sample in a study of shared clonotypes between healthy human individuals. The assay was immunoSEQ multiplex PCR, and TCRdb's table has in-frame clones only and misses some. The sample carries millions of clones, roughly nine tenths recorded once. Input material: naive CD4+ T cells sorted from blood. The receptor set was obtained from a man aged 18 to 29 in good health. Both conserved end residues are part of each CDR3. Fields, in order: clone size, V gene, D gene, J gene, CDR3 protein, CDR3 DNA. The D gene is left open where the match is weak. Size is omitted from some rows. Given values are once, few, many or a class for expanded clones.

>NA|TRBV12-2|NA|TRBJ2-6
CASRGREDRAPVLLTSGANVLTF
TGTGCAAGTCGCGGACGTGAGGACAGGGCGCCAGTCCTATTAACCTCTGGGGCCAACGTCCTGACTTTC
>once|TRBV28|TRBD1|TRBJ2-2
CASSRSDRGTNTGELFF
TGTGCCAGCAGCAGATCTGACAGGGGCACGAACACCGGGGAGCTGTTTTTT
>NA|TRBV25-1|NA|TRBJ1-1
CASTRGGNTEAFF
TGTGCCAGCACTAGGGGCGGGAACACTGAAGCTTTCTTT
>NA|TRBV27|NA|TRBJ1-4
CASSFRSSGNEKLFF
TGTGCCAGCAGTTTTCGATCGTCAGGGAATGAAAAACTGTTTTTT
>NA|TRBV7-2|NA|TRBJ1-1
CASRGDWYTEAFF
TGTGCCAGCAGAGGGGATTGGTACACTGAAGCTTTCTTT
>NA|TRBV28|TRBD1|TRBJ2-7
CASREGQVPYEQYF
TGTGCCAGCAGAGAAGGACAGGTTCCCTACGAGCAGTACTTC
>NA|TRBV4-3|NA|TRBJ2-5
CASSQGYSLQETQYF
TGCGCCAGCAGCCAAGGGTACTCACTCCAAGAGACCCAGTACTTC
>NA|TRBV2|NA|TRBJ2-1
CASSEAWGRVDSYNEQFF
TGTGCCAGCAGTGAAGCGTGGGGTAGAGTCGACTCCTACAATGAGCAGTTCTTC
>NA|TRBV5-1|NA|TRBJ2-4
CASRPGLAKNIQYF
TGCGCCAGCAGGCCAGGGTTAGCCAAAAACATTCAGTACTTC
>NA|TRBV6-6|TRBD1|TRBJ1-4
CASSPRTGASEKLFF
TGTGCCAGCAGTCCCCGGACAGGGGCGAGTGAAAAACTGTTTTTT
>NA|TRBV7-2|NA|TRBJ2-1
CASSHQPGTGSYNEQFF
TGTGCCAGCAGCCACCAACCCGGGACGGGCTCCTACAATGAGCAGTTCTTC
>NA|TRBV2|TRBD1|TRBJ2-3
CASRATGAGTDTQYF
TGTGCCAGCAGGGCGACAGGGGCGGGCACAGATACGCAGTATTTT
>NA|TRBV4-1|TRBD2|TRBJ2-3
CASSTRLKSGGSKTSTDTQYF
TGCGCCAGCAGCACACGACTGAAAAGCGGGGGGTCGAAGACTAGCACAGATACGCAGTATTTT
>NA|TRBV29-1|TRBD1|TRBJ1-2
CSVEDPLGQGRGYTF
TGCAGCGTTGAAGATCCATTAGGACAGGGCAGAGGCTACACCTTC
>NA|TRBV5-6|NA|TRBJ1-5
CASSLGIGVSNQPQHF
TGTGCCAGCAGCTTGGGAATAGGGGTGAGCAATCAGCCCCAGCATTTT
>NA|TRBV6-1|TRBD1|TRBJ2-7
CASSVQDRGTYEQYF
TGTGCCAGCAGTGTTCAGGACAGGGGGACCTACGAGCAGTACTTC
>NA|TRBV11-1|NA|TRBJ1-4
CASSLRGSRATNEKLFF
TGTGCCAGCAGCTTACGAGGTTCCCGGGCAACTAATGAAAAACTGTTTTTT
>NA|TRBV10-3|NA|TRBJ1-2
CAISELVGQGINGYTF
TGTGCCATCAGCGAGCTAGTGGGGCAGGGTATTAACGGCTACACCTTC
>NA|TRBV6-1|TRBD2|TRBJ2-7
CASSSGTSGTYEQYF
TGTGCCAGCAGCTCTGGGACTAGCGGGACCTACGAGCAGTACTTC
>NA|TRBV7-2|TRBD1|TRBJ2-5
CASSRDRVETQYF
TGTGCCAGCAGCAGGGACAGGGTAGAGACCCAGTACTTC
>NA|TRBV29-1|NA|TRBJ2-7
CSVDQGPTYEQYF
TGCAGCGTTGATCAGGGCCCGACCTACGAGCAGTACTTC
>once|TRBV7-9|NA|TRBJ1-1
CASSLSRGTTEAFF
TGTGCCAGCAGCTTATCGAGGGGGACAACTGAAGCTTTCTTT
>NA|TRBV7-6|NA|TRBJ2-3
CASSSLTDTQYF
TGTGCCAGCAGCTCGTTGACAGATACGCAGTATTTT
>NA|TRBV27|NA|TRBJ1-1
CASSLGGLMNTEAFF
TGTGCCAGCAGTTTAGGGGGGCTCATGAACACTGAAGCTTTCTTT
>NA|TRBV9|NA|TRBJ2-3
CASSVGLDTQYF
TGTGCCAGCAGCGTTGGTCTAGATACGCAGTATTTT
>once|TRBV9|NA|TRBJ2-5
CASSVGDQETQYF
TGTGCCAGCAGCGTAGGGGACCAAGAGACCCAGTACTTC
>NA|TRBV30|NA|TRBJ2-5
CAWSLGRGETQYF
TGTGCCTGGAGTTTAGGGCGTGGAGAGACCCAGTACTTC
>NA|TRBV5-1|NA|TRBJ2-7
CASSLQGGYEQYF
TGCGCCAGCAGCTTACAGGGAGGGTACGAGCAGTACTTC
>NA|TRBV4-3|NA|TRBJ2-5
CASSQDTAGNQETQYF
TGCGCCAGCAGCCAAGATACCGCAGGCAACCAAGAGACCCAGTACTTC
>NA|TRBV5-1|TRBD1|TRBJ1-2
CASSPVPGQGALYGYTF
TGCGCCAGCAGCCCGGTACCGGGACAGGGAGCCCTCTATGGCTACACCTTC
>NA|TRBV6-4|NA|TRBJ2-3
CASSRGSGSTDTQYF
TGTGCCAGCAGCCGGGGAAGCGGTAGCACAGATACGCAGTATTTT
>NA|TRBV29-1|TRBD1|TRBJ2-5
CSGLIRGETQYF
TGCAGCGGCCTAATCAGGGGGGAGACCCAGTACTTC
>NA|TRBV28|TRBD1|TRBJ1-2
CASGRGRDGYTF
TGTGCCAGCGGCAGGGGGCGGGATGGCTACACCTTC
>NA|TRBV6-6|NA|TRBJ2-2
CASRSGGATGELFF
TGTGCCAGCAGGAGCGGAGGGGCCACCGGGGAGCTGTTTTTT
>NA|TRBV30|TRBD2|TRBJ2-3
CAWSGSGRVDTQYF
TGTGCCTGGAGTGGGTCAGGGAGGGTAGATACGCAGTATTTT
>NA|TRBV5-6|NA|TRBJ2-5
CASSLGGPWETQYF
TGTGCCAGCAGCTTGGGGGGCCCGTGGGAGACCCAGTACTTC
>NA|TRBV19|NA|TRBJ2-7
CASSIDGSSYEQYF
TGTGCCAGTAGTATAGATGGCAGCTCCTACGAGCAGTACTTC
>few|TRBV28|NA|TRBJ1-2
CASSLRDGYGYTF
TGTGCCAGCAGTTTACGGGACGGCTATGGCTACACCTTC
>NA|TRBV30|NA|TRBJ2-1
CAWSWDNEQFF
TGTGCCTGGAGTTGGGACAATGAGCAGTTCTTC
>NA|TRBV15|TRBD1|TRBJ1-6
CATSRRDRGTPHF
TGTGCCACCAGCAGGCGAGACAGGGGTACCCCCCACTTT
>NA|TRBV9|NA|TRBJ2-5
CASSVGDSQETQYF
TGTGCCAGCAGCGTAGGCGACAGCCAAGAGACCCAGTACTTC
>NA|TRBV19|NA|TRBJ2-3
CASSGDITQYF
TGTGCCAGTAGTGGGGACATTACGCAGTATTTT
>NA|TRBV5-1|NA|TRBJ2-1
CASSLVAGGGGYEQFF
TGCGCCAGCAGCTTGGTGGCAGGGGGCGGGGGCTATGAGCAGTTCTTC
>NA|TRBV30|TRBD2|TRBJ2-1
CANQRGGEYNEQFF
TGTGCCAACCAGCGGGGGGGCGAGTACAATGAGCAGTTCTTC
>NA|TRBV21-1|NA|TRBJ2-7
CAGLLGGPYEQYF
TGTGCCGGTCTACTTGGCGGCCCCTACGAGCAGTACTTC
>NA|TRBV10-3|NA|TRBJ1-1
CASSRGPFSNTEAFF
TGTGCCAGCAGCAGGGGCCCCTTCTCGAACACTGAAGCTTTCTTT
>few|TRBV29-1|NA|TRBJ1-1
CSADLNTEAFF
TGCAGCGCTGACTTGAACACTGAAGCTTTCTTT
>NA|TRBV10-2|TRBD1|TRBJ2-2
CASSPGTGMNTGELFF
TGCGCCAGCAGCCCCGGGACAGGGATGAACACCGGGGAGCTGTTTTTT